This T cell receptor (beta chain) is drawn from a study of Graves' ophthalmopathy and Graves' hyperthyroidism. Broader study findings: Also, most clonotypes expanded in the thyroid above 0.001 frequency appeared in blood. The model achieved over 60% sensitivity and less than 75% specificity for ophthalmopathy progression.

No donor had other autoimmune disease, uncontrolled infection, pregnancy or lactation. PBMCs were obtained from about 9.4 ml of fresh peripheral blood. V lost 6 bases to trimming and J lost 8 bases, with 16 bases between them. The germline V gene has CDR1 SQVTM and CDR2 ANQGSEA. The CDR3 spans 12 residues. Amplification targeted the TCR beta CDR3 regions, with RNA transcripts as the source material. First-round RT-PCR used HTBI primers; second-round multiplex PCR followed. TCRdb re-derived calls from the multiplex PCR reads in MiXCR, one entry per CDR3 protein. The sample has hundreds of thousands of distinct CDR3 sequences, less than 55% seen once. A remark on this clonotype: Its antigen is as yet unknown. This may come from a read error, since a much larger clone is one base off. The conserved phenylalanine or tryptophan is not found at the CDR3 terminus, so this likely reflects a read error.

This TCR was recovered from an adult man with Graves' ophthalmopathy. V and J are TRBV29-1 and TRBJ1-2, with a weak D call TRBD1 (5 bases). The sample was peripheral blood. The DNA for the CDR3 is TGCAGCGTGGGGGACGGGCCCATGGGCTACACCCTC. The encoded protein is CSVGDGPMGYTL.